This TCR beta chain came from a study of blood T cell dynamics during melanoma immunotherapy. Across the study: Metastatic melanoma patients received first-line pembrolizumab or nivolumab plus ipilimumab.

The sample's time point: week 3, after first cycle of checkpoint inhibitor. The table came from immunoSEQ multiplex PCR; TCRdb's copy has only in-frame clones and leaves some out. The data contain about 11,000 clones, around nine tenths of them singletons. This clonotype was sampled from a human donor with melanoma. Sequenced material: blood, taken from a patient treated with checkpoint blockade.

CDR3 protein: CASSPWASSGANVLTF. The CDR3 region has the DNA TGTGCCAGCAGCCCTTGGGCATCCTCTGGGGCCAACGTCCTGACTTTC. The chain is built from TRBV7-2 and TRBJ2-6; D gene uncertain. Trimming removed 5 bases from V and 0 bases from J, with 11 bases in between. The germline V gene encodes CDR1 SGHTA and CDR2 FQGNSA. CDR3 length: 16 amino acids.